This T cell receptor (beta chain) derives from a study of cytomegalovirus exposure and HLA in healthy donors. Only in-frame clones appear in the TCRdb table, and some are missing; sequencing was by immunoSEQ multiplex PCR. The sample includes 150,000 to 160,000 clones, around 83% seen only once; the top ten take over 2%. Germline V gene sequence: CDR1 SGHRS, CDR2 YFSETQ. CDR3 length: 15 amino acids. With V trimmed by 0 bases and J by 5 bases, 7 bases remained unmatched. The chain recombines TRBV5-1 with TRBJ1-2; 7 bases align to TRBD1. This TCR was sampled from a human donor in good health. Sequenced: PBMCs. This CDR3 is CASSLDRQGAYGYTF. CDR3 in DNA: TGCGCCAGCAGCTTGGACAGACAGGGAGCATATGGCTACACCTTC.